The present T cell receptor beta chain was sequenced within a study of Ad26.COV2.S vaccination and SARS-CoV-2 variants. Turning to the study itself: Sample donor was a member of the COV1001 Ad26.COV2.S trial arm. The vaccine Ad26.COV2.S was put into the muscle once, or twice with 56 days between. Study-wide findings and caveats: Greater spike-specific TCR breadth was seen in vaccine recipients than in placebo recipients. Measurements of TCR breadth and depth may have given underestimates of the total T cell responses.

TCRdb's table, derived via immunoSEQ multiplex PCR, lists solely in-frame clones and lacks some. This table has 350,000 to 500,000 clones, less than 95% appearing once. The V gene lost 2 bases and the J gene lost 7 bases, with 12 bases spanning the gap. The CDR3 is 13 amino acids. The germline CDR1 and CDR2 sequences are LNHDA and SQIVND (reference sequence). Comment on this clone: As yet, its antigen is unknown.

The treatment is: some 20 received Ad26.COV2.S at low or high dose, single or two shots; roughly five received placebo; per-sample allocation not given. Day 63 after the first vaccine or placebo injection was the time point for sampling. The specimen was peripheral blood, collected in a trial of Ad26.COV2.S vaccine versus placebo. This receptor was taken from a person between 18 and 59 years old who received the Ad26.COV2.S COVID-19 vaccine or a placebo. The chain links TRBV19 to TRBJ2-7, with a possible D match to TRBD2 (5 bases). CDR3 DNA sequence: TGTGCCAGTAGTATAAGGCCCGGCGGGGAGCAGTACTTC. Protein sequence: CASSIRPGGEQYF.